Listed below are T cell receptor beta chains from one sample, sequenced in a study of T cells in Graves' hyperthyroidism and ophthalmopathy. TCRdb called the multiplex PCR reads again in MiXCR, with one record for every CDR3 protein. The data show 400,000 to 600,000 distinct CDR3 sequences, with about 16% seen just once and 25% to 35% held by the top ten. Sample: blood. The receptor source for this set is a woman aged 25 to 39 with Graves' ophthalmopathy. Each CDR3 is given without its conserved first and last residue.

v_call,cdr3_aa
TRBV7-9,ASSHRLVEFHEQY
TRBV7-2,ASSPGGIDSRYEQY
TRBV14,ASSPTARATYEQY
TRBV6-5,ASSWTGPGAEAF
TRBV7-2,ASSLSGTQPQH
TRBV18,ASSPSRGKGPQDTQY
TRBV10-3,AISLTTGELF
TRBV6-2/TRBV6-3,ASSSWGSGANVLT
TRBV28,ASTSSGSENIQY
TRBV7-2,ASSSVPQPYEQY
TRBV6-9,ASSSPYDRDTGELF
TRBV5-1,ASTLEGQGTEQQY
TRBV27,ASALLGQGMRAF
TRBV7-6,ASSLGTVNEQY
TRBV24-1,ATSDPGQGSQETQY
TRBV25-1,ASSGTGNAYEQY
TRBV10-2,ASSEVIRPQH
TRBV6-1,ASSGAGTSETYEQY
TRBV28,ASRADWGGGGKSYEQY
TRBV5-4,ASSLFWIAGLGYNEQF
TRBV20-1,SARGGAVRDEQY
TRBV7-9,ASSSTEGQGSEEQY
TRBV9,ASSFGQGLTDTQY
TRBV7-2,ASSLLDSFYEQY
TRBV24-1,ATSDSDRDYEQY
TRBV5-1,ASSPRTGGFDEQY
TRBV6-1,ASSSRQDNTDTQY
TRBV20-1,SATTGGNQPQH
TRBV5-1,ASSLRTSGTREQF
TRBV16,ASNLGGLNTEAF
TRBV18,ASSPNEGSPLH
TRBV28,ASSLVPGGWSYEQY
TRBV28,ASCGGISYEQY
TRBV20-1,SARDGTGGHYGYT
TRBV7-9,ASSLTPSGQETQY
TRBV27,ASRLIPTATEAF
TRBV11-2,ASSFRLAGGPGDTQY
TRBV13,ASSSGLAGNNEQF
TRBV18,ASSPGQGEETQY
TRBV20-1,SARDLGEPHEQY
TRBV20-1,SARGVVGFADTQY
TRBV6-1,ASSQLAESYNEQF
TRBV28,ASKPGRSLPLH
TRBV28,ASSFGVSGDTQY
TRBV20-1,SAESGRIHNEQF
TRBV28,ASTDQYGYT
TRBV28,VSRESNQPQH
TRBV18,ASHRDSNYEQY
TRBV20-1,SAQDSPVDEQF
TRBV20-1,SAGGTGTYEQY
TRBV28,ASSLLGSSSSYNEQF
TRBV20-1,SARLRGGNSPLH
TRBV19,ASSIGGSDGYT
TRBV12-3/TRBV12-4,ASRYSLMNTEAF
TRBV2,ASSNPQGTGNTIY
TRBV30,AWSSIDRGRTNEKLF
TRBV10-3,AISRSGRGDYEQY
TRBV20-1,SATGQVNTEAF